The T cell receptor beta chain under discussion was sequenced for a study of blood T cell repertoires in COVID-19. Whole-study context: Samples representing acute and convalescent COVID-19 were sourced from the United States, Italy and Spain. PBMCs, B-cell-depleted T cells, or T cells were the source of the cDNA or gDNA that made up the material.

Authors' methods: Counts of nucleated cells, estimated from reference gene primer amplification, were obtained. Profiling relied on immunoSEQ multiplex PCR, and the TCRdb table lists in-frame clones only, not all of them. From that table come the V and J calls and clone size; the DNA was used to work out D and trimming. There are about 170,000 clones in the sample; just under 95% occur only once, and around 4.6% lies in the top ten. This TCR came from a woman between 50 and 59 years old with acute or convalescent COVID-19. The sample consisted of peripheral blood.

CDR3 bases: TGTGCCAGCAGCCGGACAGGGAACTACGAGCAGTACTTC. Translating gives CASSRTGNYEQYF. The V gene is TRBV11-2, the J gene TRBJ2-7; 8 bases fit TRBD1. There are 13 residues in the CDR3. Trimming cost V 5 bases and J 3 bases; bases outside gene matches: 3. Looked up from germline, CDR1 is SGHAT and CDR2 is FQNNGV.